This entry concerns a single T cell receptor beta chain. No antigen is known for it. The junction shows a germline mismatch at one end, possibly a read error. Other DNA sequences in this specimen translate into the identical CDR3. The germline V gene supplies CDR1 MDHEN and CDR2 SYDVKM. The CDR3 sequence holds 14 residues, the cysteine and phenylalanine included. Only the CDR3 DNA stays, 42 bases, in frame from base 1. The sample comes from a study of Ad26.COV2.S vaccination and SARS-CoV-2 variants (dated by TCRdb to about 2021). For context, the study as a whole: Donors in the vaccine arm were drawn from COV1001, a phase I-IIa trial of Ad26.COV2.S in healthy adults that was multicentre, randomized, double-blind and placebo-controlled. Ad26.COV2.S was administered intramuscularly at 5 x 10^10 or 1 x 10^11 viral particles, either as a single shot or as two shots given 56 days apart. The specificity and breadth of SARS-CoV-2-reactive T cell receptors after Ad26.COV2.S vaccination were assessed by TCRbeta repertoire sequencing. The TCR-sequenced set comprised approximately 30 samples: approximately 19 Ad26.COV2.S vaccine recipients, 5 placebo recipients and 8 SARS-CoV-2 convalescent individuals. Trial participants were randomized into five groups of five, in which low-dose or high-dose Ad26.COV2.S was given once or twice, or placebo was given on both occasions. Blinding of investigators to trial group allocation was maintained during experiments and outcome assessment.

The immunoSEQ Assay was used to sequence TCRbeta CDR3 regions. After extraction, genomic DNA underwent amplification by bias-controlled multiplex PCR, followed by high-throughput sequencing. The original methods were these. To quantify the absolute abundance of each unique TCRbeta CDR3 region, sequences were collapsed and filtered. T cell fraction was estimated by normalization of TCRbeta template counts to usable DNA, with usable DNA being measured through amplification of reference genes present in all nucleated cells. Repertoire TCRs were annotated as SARS-CoV-2-specific when V gene, CDR3 amino acid sequence and J gene were exactly matched to a known reactive TCR set. The reference SARS-CoV-2 TCR set was derived from MIRA and filtered for enrichment in COVID-19-positive ImmuneCODE repertoires, a step that removed public or cross-reactive TCRs. Using the MIRA antigens, annotated TCRs were further analysed by specific ORF or by position within an ORF. Depth was the summed frequency of annotated unique rearrangements, while breadth was defined as annotated unique rearrangements over total unique productive rearrangements. Two-sided Wilcoxon rank-sum tests were applied when comparing TCR breadth between groups. TCRdb's version of the immuneACCESS table is confined to in-frame rearrangements and falls short of the full clone set. An unresolved V gene accounts for under half of the shortfall where checked; the remainder is of unknown origin. V and J calls and clone size are those listed in that table; D and trimming were worked out from the DNA. The sample table shows some 350,000 clones, and 85% to 90% are seen once. Around 5.5% of the sample goes to the ten largest clones.

General conclusions and limits of the study: After vaccination, substantial breadth of spike-specific CD8+ and CD4+ T cell responses was reported. Compared with placebo recipients, Ad26.COV2.S recipients showed higher spike-specific TCR breadth (P = 0.0014). According to the authors, total T cell responses may have been underestimated by the TCR breadth and depth analyses. The study lacked the statistical power to compare responses across vaccine doses or regimens. Non-spike TCR breadth was comparable between vaccine and placebo recipients, consistent with the vaccine containing only spike.

According to the study, the label for this sample's treatment or condition signals: 15 to 20 received Ad26.COV2.S at low or high dose, single or two shots; 5 received placebo; per-sample allocation not given. Repertoires of vaccine and placebo recipients were sequenced from samples collected on day 63 after the first injection. In Cohort 1b, more than 20 adults aged 18-55 years were enrolled at a single site in Boston, USA, between 29 July and 7 August 2020. Ad26.COV2.S was a replication-incompetent adenovirus type 26 vector that expressed a prefusion-stabilized SARS-CoV-2 spike protein derived from the original Wuhan strain.

Sequencing was performed on peripheral blood, taken in a trial of Ad26.COV2.S vaccine versus placebo. This TCR came from a person aged 18 to 65 who received the Ad26.COV2.S COVID-19 vaccine or a placebo. The V and J segments used are TRBV28 and TRBJ1-2; a tentative D match to TRBD1 spans 5 bases. The CDR3 protein: CASTWGVGDYGYTF. The nucleotides read TGTGCCAGCACCTGGGGGGTGGGGGACTATGGCTACACTTTC.